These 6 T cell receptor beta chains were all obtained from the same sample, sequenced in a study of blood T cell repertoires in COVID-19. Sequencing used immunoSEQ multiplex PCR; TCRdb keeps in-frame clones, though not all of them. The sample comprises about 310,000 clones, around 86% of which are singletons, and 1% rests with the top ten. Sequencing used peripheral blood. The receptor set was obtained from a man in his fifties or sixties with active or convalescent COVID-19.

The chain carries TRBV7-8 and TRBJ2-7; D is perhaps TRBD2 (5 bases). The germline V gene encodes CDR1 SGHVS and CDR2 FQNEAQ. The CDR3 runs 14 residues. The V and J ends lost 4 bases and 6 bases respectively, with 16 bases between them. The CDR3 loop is CASSSRMRASEQYF. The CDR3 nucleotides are TGTGCCAGCAGCTCCCGAATGCGGGCGTCCGAGCAGTACTTC.

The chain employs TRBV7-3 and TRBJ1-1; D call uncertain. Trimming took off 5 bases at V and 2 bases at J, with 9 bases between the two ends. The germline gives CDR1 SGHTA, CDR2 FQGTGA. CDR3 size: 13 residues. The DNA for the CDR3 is TGTGCCAGCAGCATTACAGCAAACACTGAAGCTTTCTTT. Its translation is CASSITANTEAFF.

CDR3 sequence reads: CASSFPGQGQGLDEQFF. For the CDR3, the DNA is TGCGCCAGCAGCTTCCCGGGACAGGGGCAAGGGCTCGATGAGCAGTTCTTC. The rearrangement uses TRBV5-1 and TRBJ2-1, with 10 bases aligning to TRBD1. V dropped 2 bases and J dropped 8; count of bases not matched to a gene: 13. The CDR3 sequence is 17 residues long. CDR1 SGHRS and CDR2 YFSETQ come from the germline V gene. The variable domain in full, with the rest retrieved from reference TRBV5-1 and TRBJ2-1, is KAGVTQTPRYLIKTRGQQVTLSCSPISGHRSVSWYQQTPGQGLQFLFEYFSETQRNKGNFPGRFSGRQFSNSRSEMNVSTLELGDSALYLCASSFPGQGQGLDEQFFGPGTRLTVL.

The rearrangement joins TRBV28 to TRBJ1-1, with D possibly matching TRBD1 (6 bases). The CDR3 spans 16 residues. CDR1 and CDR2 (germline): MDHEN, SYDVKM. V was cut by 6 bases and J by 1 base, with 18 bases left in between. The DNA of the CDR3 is TGTGCCAGCAGCTTGTGGAAGGGGGAAGGGAACACTGAAGCTTTCTTT. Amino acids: CASSLWKGEGNTEAFF.

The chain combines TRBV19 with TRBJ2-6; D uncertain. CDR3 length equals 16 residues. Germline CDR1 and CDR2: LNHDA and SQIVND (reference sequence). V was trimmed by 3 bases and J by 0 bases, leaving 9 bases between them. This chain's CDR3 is CASSMGHISGANVLTF. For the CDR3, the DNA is TGTGCCAGTAGTATGGGCCACATCTCTGGGGCCAACGTCCTGACTTTC. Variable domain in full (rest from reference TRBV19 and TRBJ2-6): DGGITQSPKYLFRKEGQNVTLSCEQNLNHDAMYWYRQDPGQGLRLIYYSQIVNDFQKGDIAEGYSVSREKKESFPLTVTSAQKNPTAFYLCASSMGHISGANVLTFGAGSRLTVL.

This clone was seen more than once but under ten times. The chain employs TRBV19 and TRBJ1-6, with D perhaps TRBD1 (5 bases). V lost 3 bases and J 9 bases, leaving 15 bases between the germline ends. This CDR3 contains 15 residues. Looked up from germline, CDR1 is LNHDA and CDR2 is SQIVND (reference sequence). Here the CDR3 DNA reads TGTGCCAGTAGTATGGAATGGCAGGGAGGTTCACCCCTCCACTTT. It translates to CASSMEWQGGSPLHF.